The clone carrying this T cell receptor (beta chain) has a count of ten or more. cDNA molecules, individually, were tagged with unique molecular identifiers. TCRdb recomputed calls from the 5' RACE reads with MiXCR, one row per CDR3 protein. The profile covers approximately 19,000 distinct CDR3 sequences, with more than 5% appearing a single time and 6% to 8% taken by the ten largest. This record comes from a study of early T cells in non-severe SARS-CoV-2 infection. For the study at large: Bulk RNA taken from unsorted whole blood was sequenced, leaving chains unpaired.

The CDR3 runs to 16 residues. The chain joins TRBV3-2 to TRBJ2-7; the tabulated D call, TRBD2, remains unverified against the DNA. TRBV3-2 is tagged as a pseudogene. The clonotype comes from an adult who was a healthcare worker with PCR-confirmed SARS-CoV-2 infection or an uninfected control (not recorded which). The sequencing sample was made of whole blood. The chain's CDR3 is CASSQVEAGGPLRQYF. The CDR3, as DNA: TGTGCCAGCAGCCAAGTCGAGGCGGGAGGCCCCCTGAGGCAGTACTTC.